The 14 T cell receptor beta chains below all came from one sample that was sequenced in a study of identical twins. MiXCR was run by TCRdb on the 5' RACE reads, yielding one entry per CDR3 protein. Here the sample spans some 330,000 distinct CDR3 sequences, roughly 9% being singletons. What was sequenced was naive T cells sorted from blood. The receptors were gathered from a woman aged 45-65 years in good health.

This clonotype occurred a few times. The gene calls are TRBV11-2 and TRBJ2-1; TRBD2 agrees at 12 bases. V lost 5 bases, J lost 15 bases, and 20 bases stayed unmatched. From germline, CDR1 is SGHAT and CDR2 FQNNGV. The CDR3 totals 17 residues. CDR3 nucleotides: TGTGCCAGCAGCACATACGATAATGGACTAGCGGGGTCTAGGGCGTTCTTC. Translated: CASSTYDNGLAGSRAFF.

This clonotype was detected a few times. The genes are TRBV4-1 and TRBJ2-1, with 8 bases lining up with TRBD2. The CDR3 length is 11 residues. Germline-derived CDR1 and CDR2 are MGHRA and YSYEKL. Trimming cost V 2 bases and J 15 bases; bases outside gene matches: 3. In DNA, the CDR3 is TGCGCCAGCAGCCAAAGCGGGAGTCGGTTCTTC. The encoded protein is CASSQSGSRFF.

The rearrangement joins TRBV6-5 to TRBJ2-4; D is unclear. Per the germline V gene, CDR1 is MNHEY and CDR2 is SVGAGI. The V and J ends lost 2 bases and 8 bases respectively, with 13 bases between them. The CDR3 runs to 14 residues. The CDR3 sequence is CASSYGPPAHIQYF. The CDR3 bases are TGTGCCAGCAGTTACGGGCCCCCGGCACACATTCAGTACTTC.

There are a few counts of this clonotype. J is TRBJ2-3 and V is TRBV29-1; the D is unclear. CDR3 size: 13 residues. Trimming took off 2 bases at V and 5 bases at J, with 11 bases between the two ends. Looked up from germline, CDR1 is SQVTM and CDR2 is ANQGSEA. This chain's CDR3 is CSVERNPLDTQYF. For the CDR3, the DNA is TGCAGCGTTGAAAGGAACCCGCTAGATACGCAGTATTTT.

The V gene is TRBV11-2, the J gene TRBJ2-3; TRBD1 aligns across 8 bases. V was clipped by 8 bases and J by 3 bases; unmatched bases: 7. Germline CDR1 SGHAT, CDR2 FQNNGV. CDR3 size: 14 residues. The CDR3 DNA reads as TGTGCCAGCGGACAGGGAGTGAAGACAGATACGCAGTATTTT. Protein sequence: CASGQGVKTDTQYF.

The V call is TRBV10-3, the J call TRBJ2-5; 11 bases line up with TRBD2. V lost 2 bases to trimming and J lost 5 bases; unmatched junction nucleotides: 7. CDR3 length equals 16 residues. Germline V lookup: CDR1 ENHRY, CDR2 SYGVKD. The DNA of the CDR3 is TGTGCCATCAGTGAGCCCCCTAGCGGGAGGCGGGAGACCCAGTACTTC. As protein: CAISEPPSGRRETQYF.

This rearrangement joins TRBV2 to TRBJ2-1; D is ambiguous. V was shortened by 3 bases and J by 0 bases, with 12 bases between the two germline ends. Per germline, CDR1 SNHLY and CDR2 FYNNEI. The CDR3 length is 16 residues. The CDR3 nucleotides read TGTGCCAGCAGTGAGCCAGCAGCTAGCTCCTACAATGAGCAGTTCTTC. Encoded protein: CASSEPAASSYNEQFF.

The genes are TRBV24-1 and TRBJ2-7; 7 bases fit TRBD2. This CDR3 has 10 residues. The germline V gene encodes CDR1 KGHDR and CDR2 SFDVKD. Trimming took 5 bases from V and 13 from J; bases not matched to a gene: 4. CDR3 in amino acids: CATSGTRIYF. CDR3 bases: TGTGCCACCAGTGGGACTAGGATTTACTTC.

The rearrangement joins TRBV10-3 to TRBJ2-3, with D unresolved. The germline gives CDR1 ENHRY, CDR2 SYGVKD. The germline V and J ends were trimmed by 5 bases and 6 bases, with 9 bases remaining between them. CDR3 length equals 12 residues. CDR3 region: CAISLTQDTQYF. In DNA form, the CDR3 reads TGTGCCATCAGTCTGACTCAGGATACGCAGTATTTT.

Many counts were recorded for this clonotype. The chain is built from TRBV5-1 and TRBJ1-1, with D unresolved. Looked up from germline, CDR1 is SGHRS and CDR2 is YFSETQ. V gave up 7 bases and J gave up 4 bases, with 14 bases separating them. CDR3 length: 13 residues. CDR3 residues: CASVRVGSTEAFF. The CDR3 coding sequence is TGCGCCAGCGTCCGTGTTGGCAGCACTGAAGCTTTCTTT.

This clonotype was detected only a few times. The V and J genes are TRBV5-1 and TRBJ2-5; TRBD1 is a possible D gene (6 bases). The CDR3 length is 15 residues. V gave up 4 bases and J gave up 5 bases, with 18 bases separating them. Germline V lookup: CDR1 SGHRS, CDR2 YFSETQ. CDR3 sequence reads: CASSLRGLGAETQYF. The CDR3 DNA is TGCGCCAGCAGCCTCCGTGGACTGGGGGCCGAGACCCAGTACTTC.

This clonotype showed up many times. The chain has TRBV4-2 and TRBJ1-1; D call uncertain. The ends were cut back, 1 base at V and 0 bases at J, with 6 bases in the middle. Germline CDR1 LGHNA, CDR2 YNFKEQ. The CDR3 sequence is 14 residues long. The DNA for the CDR3 is TGTGCCAGCAGCCAAGCCTCTATGAACACTGAAGCTTTCTTT. It is translated as CASSQASMNTEAFF.

The chain combines TRBV15 with TRBJ1-4; D unresolved. V gave up 0 bases and J gave up 11 bases, with 4 bases separating them. This CDR3 has 11 residues. CDR1 and CDR2 from the germline V gene are LNHNV and YYDKDF (reference sequence). Written as DNA, the CDR3 is TGTGCCACCAGCAGAGAATGGAAACTGTTTTTT. It encodes CATSREWKLFF.

Only a few counts were recorded for this clonotype. The chain is built from TRBV20-1 and TRBJ2-1, with 11 positions matching TRBD2. The CDR3 contains 18 residues. Germline CDR1 and CDR2: DFQATT and SNEGSKA (reference sequence). With V trimmed by 2 bases and J by 4 bases, 13 bases remained unmatched. In nucleotides, the CDR3 is TGCAGTGCTAGACAACAACTCACTAGCGGGGGAACTTACAATGAGCAGTTCTTC. Amino acid sequence: CSARQQLTSGGTYNEQFF.